The rows below give T cell receptor beta chains drawn from one sample of a study of OX40 agonist ivuxolimab in advanced cancers. TCRdb's copy holds only in-frame clones and misses some; the assay was immunoSEQ multiplex PCR. The sample lists tens of thousands of clones; about 93% were seen once. The starting material was CD4+ or CD8+ T cells sorted from blood, obtained in a trial of the OX40 agonist ivuxolimab. The receptors stem from an adult with an advanced solid tumor such as melanoma, head and neck, liver or kidney cancer. Each CDR3 is given with its conserved first and last residue. D genes are given only for firm matches. For some rows the clone size is stated as once, few or many, or as a class when expanded; others skip it.

j_call | clone_size | d_call | v_call | cdr3_aa | cdr3_nt
TRBJ2-3 | - | - | TRBV5-1 | CASSLGEFSTDTQYF | TGCGCCAGCAGCTTGGGGGAATTTAGCACAGATACGCAGTATTTT
TRBJ2-4 | - | - | TRBV19 | CATQSKNPGPFQYF | TGTGCCACCCAGAGTAAAAACCCGGGACCATTTCAGTACTTC
TRBJ2-7 | - | - | TRBV7-9 | CASSLGAAEQYF | TGTGCCAGCAGCTTAGGAGCAGCCGAGCAGTACTTC
TRBJ2-1 | once | TRBD2 | TRBV10-3 | CAISASGTSGYNEQFF | TGTGCCATCAGTGCCTCCGGGACTAGCGGCTACAATGAGCAGTTCTTC
TRBJ2-3 | - | TRBD2 | TRBV7-9 | CASRYPHKLGGGTDTQYF | TGTGCCAGCAGATATCCCCACAAACTGGGAGGGGGCACAGATACGCAGTATTTT
TRBJ2-6 | - | - | TRBV18 | CASSPQNVRRSGANVLTF | TGTGCCAGCTCACCACAAAACGTCCGGCGCTCTGGGGCCAACGTCCTGACTTTC
TRBJ2-7 | - | TRBD2 | TRBV6-6 | CASSTPLAGVPYEQYF | TGTGCCAGCAGTACCCCTCTAGCGGGAGTACCCTACGAGCAGTACTTC
TRBJ1-5 | - | - | TRBV5-6 | CASSIQGLEPQHF | TGTGCCAGCAGCATTCAGGGGCTTGAGCCCCAGCATTTT
TRBJ1-5 | once | TRBD1 | TRBV6-5 | CASSQTGANQPQHF | TGTGCCAGCAGCCAGACAGGGGCCAATCAGCCCCAGCATTTT
TRBJ2-4 | - | - | TRBV9 | CASSVEPTTQYF | TGTGCCAGCAGCGTAGAGCCGACGACTCAGTACTTC
TRBJ2-7 | - | - | TRBV4-1 | CASSQEARQSYEQYF | TGCGCCAGCAGCCAAGAAGCTAGGCAGTCCTACGAGCAGTACTTC
TRBJ2-3 | - | - | TRBV7-9 | CASSLALGSTDTQYF | TGTGCCAGCAGCTTAGCGCTCGGATCCACAGATACGCAGTATTTT